The present T cell receptor beta chain was sequenced within a study of blood T cell repertoires in COVID-19. Study background: Both acute and convalescent COVID-19 samples were obtained from the United States, Italy and Spain. T cells, B-cell-depleted T cells, or PBMCs supplied cDNA or gDNA.

Original processing methods: How many nucleated cells were present was estimated from reference gene primer amplification. Assay used: immunoSEQ multiplex PCR; TCRdb lists only in-frame clones, some missing. V, J and clone size reflect that table, while D and trimming were determined from the DNA. In the table there are about 140,000 clones, around 82% of which are singletons. V lost 6 bases, J lost 2 bases, and 17 bases lay in between. This CDR3 comprises 15 residues. Per germline, CDR1 MNHEY and CDR2 SVGAGI. The clonotype originates from a woman aged 60-75 years with acute or convalescent COVID-19. Sequenced sample: peripheral blood. The chain links TRBV6-5 to TRBJ2-7, with D unclear. The CDR3 region is CASSPGYAFTYEQYF. The CDR3 DNA reads TGTGCCAGCAGCCCCGGGTACGCGTTCACCTACGAGCAGTACTTC.